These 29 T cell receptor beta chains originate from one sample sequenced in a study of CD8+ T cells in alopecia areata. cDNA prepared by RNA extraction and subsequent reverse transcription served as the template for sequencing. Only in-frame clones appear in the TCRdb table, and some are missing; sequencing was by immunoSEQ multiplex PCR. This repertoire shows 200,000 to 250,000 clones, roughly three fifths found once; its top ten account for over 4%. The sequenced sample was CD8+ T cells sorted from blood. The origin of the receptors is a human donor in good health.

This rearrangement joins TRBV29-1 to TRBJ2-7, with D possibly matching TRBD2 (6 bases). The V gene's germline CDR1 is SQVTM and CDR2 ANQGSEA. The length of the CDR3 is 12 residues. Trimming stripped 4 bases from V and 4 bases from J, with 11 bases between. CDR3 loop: CSVGESGYEQYF. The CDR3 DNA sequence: TGCAGCGTTGGGGAAAGCGGGTACGAGCAGTACTTC.

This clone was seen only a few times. CDR3 sequence (DNA): TGCGCCAGCAGCCAGGGGCGGGGGCCGGCCTACAATGAGCAGTTCTTC. It specifies CASSQGRGPAYNEQFF. The V call is TRBV4-1, the J call TRBJ2-1; D possibly corresponds to TRBD2 (7 bases). The length of the CDR3 is 16 residues. Germline-derived CDR1 and CDR2 are MGHRA and YSYEKL. The ends were cut back, 3 bases at V and 2 bases at J, with 14 bases in the middle.

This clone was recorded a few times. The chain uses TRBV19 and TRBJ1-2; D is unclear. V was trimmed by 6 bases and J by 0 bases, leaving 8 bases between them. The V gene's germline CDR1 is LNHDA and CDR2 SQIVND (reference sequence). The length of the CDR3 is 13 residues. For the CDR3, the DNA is TGTGCCAGTAGCTACGGGGCTAACTATGGCTACACCTTC. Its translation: CASSYGANYGYTF.

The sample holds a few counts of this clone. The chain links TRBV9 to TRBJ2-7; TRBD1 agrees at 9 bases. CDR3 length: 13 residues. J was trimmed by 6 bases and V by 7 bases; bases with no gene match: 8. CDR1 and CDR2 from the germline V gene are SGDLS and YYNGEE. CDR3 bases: TGTGCCAGCGGCCCCGGGACAGGGACCGAGCAGTACTTC. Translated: CASGPGTGTEQYF.

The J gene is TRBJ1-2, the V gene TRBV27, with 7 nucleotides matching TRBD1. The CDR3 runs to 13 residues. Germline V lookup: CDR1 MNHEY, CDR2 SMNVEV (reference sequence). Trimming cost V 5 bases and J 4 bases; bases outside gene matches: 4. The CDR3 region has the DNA TGTGCCAGCAGTCCCACAGGGGTCTATGGCTACACCTTC. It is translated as CASSPTGVYGYTF.

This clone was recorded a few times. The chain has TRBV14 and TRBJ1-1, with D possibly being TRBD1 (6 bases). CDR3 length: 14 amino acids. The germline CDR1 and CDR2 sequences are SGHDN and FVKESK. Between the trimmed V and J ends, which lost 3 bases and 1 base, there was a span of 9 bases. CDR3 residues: CASSQGTKNTEAFF. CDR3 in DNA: TGTGCCAGCAGCCAGGGGACAAAGAACACTGAAGCTTTCTTT.

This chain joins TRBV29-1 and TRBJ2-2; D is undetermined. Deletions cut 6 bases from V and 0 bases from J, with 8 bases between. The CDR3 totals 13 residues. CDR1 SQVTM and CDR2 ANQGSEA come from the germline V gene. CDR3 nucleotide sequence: TGCAGCGTGTTACTCGCGAACACCGGGGAGCTGTTTTTT. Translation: CSVLLANTGELFF.

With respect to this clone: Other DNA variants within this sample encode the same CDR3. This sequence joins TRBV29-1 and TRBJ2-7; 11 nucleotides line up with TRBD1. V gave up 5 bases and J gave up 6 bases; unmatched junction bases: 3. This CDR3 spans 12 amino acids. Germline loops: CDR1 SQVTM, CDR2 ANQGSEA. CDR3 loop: CSVTGTGGEQYF. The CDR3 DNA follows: TGCAGCGTTACCGGGACAGGGGGCGAGCAGTACTTC.

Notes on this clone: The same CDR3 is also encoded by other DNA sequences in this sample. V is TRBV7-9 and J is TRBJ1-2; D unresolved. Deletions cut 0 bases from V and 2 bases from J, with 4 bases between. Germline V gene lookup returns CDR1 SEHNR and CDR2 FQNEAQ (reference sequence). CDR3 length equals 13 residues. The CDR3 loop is CASSLAGNYGYTF. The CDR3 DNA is TGTGCCAGCAGCTTAGCCGGGAACTATGGCTACACCTTC.

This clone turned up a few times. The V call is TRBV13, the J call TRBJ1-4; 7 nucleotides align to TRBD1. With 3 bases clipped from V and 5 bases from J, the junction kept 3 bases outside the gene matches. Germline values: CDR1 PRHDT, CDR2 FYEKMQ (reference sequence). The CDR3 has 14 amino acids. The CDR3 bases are TGTGCCAGCAGCTTTAGGACAGGAAATGAAAAACTGTTTTTT. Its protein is CASSFRTGNEKLFF.

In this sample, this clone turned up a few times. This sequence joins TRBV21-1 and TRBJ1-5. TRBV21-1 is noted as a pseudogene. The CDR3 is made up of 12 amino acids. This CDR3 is CASSRLVQPQHF. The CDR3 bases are TGTGCCAGCAGTAGACTGGTGCAGCCCCAGCATTTT.

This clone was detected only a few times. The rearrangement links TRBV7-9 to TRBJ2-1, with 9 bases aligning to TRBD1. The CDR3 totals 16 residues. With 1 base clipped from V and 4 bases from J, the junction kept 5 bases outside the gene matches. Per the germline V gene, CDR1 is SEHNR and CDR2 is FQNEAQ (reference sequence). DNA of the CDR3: TGTGCCAGCAGCTTAGTCGGACAGGGGTCTTACAATGAGCAGTTCTTC. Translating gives CASSLVGQGSYNEQFF.

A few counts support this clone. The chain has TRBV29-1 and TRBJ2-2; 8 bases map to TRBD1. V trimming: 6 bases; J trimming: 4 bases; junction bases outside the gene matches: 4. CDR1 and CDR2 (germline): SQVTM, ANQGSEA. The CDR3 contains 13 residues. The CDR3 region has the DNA TGCAGCGTCCCCGACAGGGGCACCGGGGAGCTGTTTTTT. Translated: CSVPDRGTGELFF.

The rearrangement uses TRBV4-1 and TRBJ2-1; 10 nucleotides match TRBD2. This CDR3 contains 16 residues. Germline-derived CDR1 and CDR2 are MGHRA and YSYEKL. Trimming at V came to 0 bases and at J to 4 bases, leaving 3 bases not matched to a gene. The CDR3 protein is CASSQDRTSGYNEQFF. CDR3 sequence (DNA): TGCGCCAGCAGCCAAGATAGGACTAGCGGTTACAATGAGCAGTTCTTC.

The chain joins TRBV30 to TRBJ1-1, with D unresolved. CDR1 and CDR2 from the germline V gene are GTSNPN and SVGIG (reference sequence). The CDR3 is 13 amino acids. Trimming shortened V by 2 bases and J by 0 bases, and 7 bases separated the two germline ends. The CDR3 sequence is CAWSLTVNTEAFF. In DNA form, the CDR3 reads TGTGCCTGGAGTTTAACGGTGAACACTGAAGCTTTCTTT.

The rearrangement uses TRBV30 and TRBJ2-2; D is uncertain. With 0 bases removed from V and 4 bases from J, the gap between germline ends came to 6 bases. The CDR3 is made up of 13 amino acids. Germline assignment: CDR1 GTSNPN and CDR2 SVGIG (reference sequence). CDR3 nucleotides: TGTGCCTGGAGTGTATGGGTCACCGGGGAGCTGTTTTTT. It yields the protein CAWSVWVTGELFF.

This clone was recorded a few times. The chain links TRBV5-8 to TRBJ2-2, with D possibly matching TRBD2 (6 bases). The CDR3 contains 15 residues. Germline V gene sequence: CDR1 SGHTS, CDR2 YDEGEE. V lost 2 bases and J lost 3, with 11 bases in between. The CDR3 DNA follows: TGTGCCAGCAGCTTCGGGGGTTGGGACACCGGGGAGCTGTTTTTT. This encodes CASSFGGWDTGELFF.

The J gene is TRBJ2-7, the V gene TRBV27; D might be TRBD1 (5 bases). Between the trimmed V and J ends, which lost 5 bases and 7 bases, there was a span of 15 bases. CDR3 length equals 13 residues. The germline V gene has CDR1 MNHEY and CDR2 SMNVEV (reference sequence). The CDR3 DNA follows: TGTGCCAGCAGTCCGACAGTCAGGTCGGAGCAGTACTTC. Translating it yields CASSPTVRSEQYF.

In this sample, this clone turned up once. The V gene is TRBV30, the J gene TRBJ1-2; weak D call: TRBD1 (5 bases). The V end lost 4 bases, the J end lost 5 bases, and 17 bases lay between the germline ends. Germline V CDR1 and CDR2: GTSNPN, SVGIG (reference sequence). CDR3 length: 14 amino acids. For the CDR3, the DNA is TGTGCCTGGACGGGACTAGGTGGCCATTATGGCTACACCTTC. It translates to CAWTGLGGHYGYTF.

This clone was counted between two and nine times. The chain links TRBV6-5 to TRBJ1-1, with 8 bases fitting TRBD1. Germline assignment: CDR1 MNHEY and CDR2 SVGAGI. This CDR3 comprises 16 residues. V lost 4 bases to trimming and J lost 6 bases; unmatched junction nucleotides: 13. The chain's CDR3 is CASSFLGTDRVPEAFF. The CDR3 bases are TGTGCCAGCAGTTTCCTCGGGACGGACAGGGTTCCTGAAGCTTTCTTT.

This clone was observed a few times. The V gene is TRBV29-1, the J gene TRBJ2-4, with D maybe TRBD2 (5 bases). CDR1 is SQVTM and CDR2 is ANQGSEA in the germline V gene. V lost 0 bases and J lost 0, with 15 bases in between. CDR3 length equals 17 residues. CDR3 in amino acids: CSVEEDRGTIAKNIQYF. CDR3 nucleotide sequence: TGCAGCGTTGAAGAAGATCGGGGAACTATAGCCAAAAACATTCAGTACTTC.

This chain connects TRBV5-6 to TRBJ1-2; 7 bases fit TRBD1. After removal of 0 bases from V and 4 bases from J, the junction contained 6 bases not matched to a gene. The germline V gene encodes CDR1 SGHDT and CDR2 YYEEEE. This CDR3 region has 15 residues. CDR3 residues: CASSLEEGTAYGYTF. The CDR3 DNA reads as TGTGCCAGCAGCTTGGAAGAAGGGACAGCCTATGGCTACACCTTC. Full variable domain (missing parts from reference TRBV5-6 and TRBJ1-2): DAGVTQSPTHLIKTRGQQVTLRCSPKSGHDTVSWYQQALGQGPQFIFQYYEEEERQRGNFPDRFSGHQFPNYSSELNVNALLLGDSALYLCASSLEEGTAYGYTFGSGTRLTVV.

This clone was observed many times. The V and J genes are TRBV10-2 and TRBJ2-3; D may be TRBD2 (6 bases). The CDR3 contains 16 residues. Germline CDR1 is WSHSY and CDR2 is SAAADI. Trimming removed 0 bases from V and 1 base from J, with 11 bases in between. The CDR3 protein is CASSESASVGTDTQYF. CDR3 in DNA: TGCGCCAGCAGTGAGTCAGCTAGCGTCGGCACAGATACGCAGTATTTT.

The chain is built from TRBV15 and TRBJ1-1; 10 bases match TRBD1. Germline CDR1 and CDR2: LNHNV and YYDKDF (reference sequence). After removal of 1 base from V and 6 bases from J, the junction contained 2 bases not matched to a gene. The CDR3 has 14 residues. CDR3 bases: TGTGCCACCAGCAGAGGGGACAGGGGCCCTGAAGCTTTCTTT. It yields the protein CATSRGDRGPEAFF. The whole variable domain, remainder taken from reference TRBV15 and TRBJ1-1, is DAMVIQNPRYQVTQFGKPVTLSCSQTLNHNVMYWYQQKSSQAPKLLFHYYDKDFNNEADTPDNFQSRRPNTSFCFLDIRSPGLGDTAMYLCATSRGDRGPEAFFGQGTRLTVV.

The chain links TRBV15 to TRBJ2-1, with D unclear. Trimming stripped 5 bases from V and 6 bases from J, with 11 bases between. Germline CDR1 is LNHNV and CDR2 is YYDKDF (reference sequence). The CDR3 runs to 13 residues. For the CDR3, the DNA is TGTGCCACCAGCGGCGCTCTTAGCAATGAGCAGTTCTTC. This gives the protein CATSGALSNEQFF.

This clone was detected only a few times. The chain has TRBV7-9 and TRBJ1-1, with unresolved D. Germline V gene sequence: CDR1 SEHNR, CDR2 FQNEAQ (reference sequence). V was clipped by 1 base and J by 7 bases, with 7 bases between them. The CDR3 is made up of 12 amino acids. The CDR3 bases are TGTGCCAGCAGCTTAGACACAAATGAAGCTTTCTTT. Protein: CASSLDTNEAFF. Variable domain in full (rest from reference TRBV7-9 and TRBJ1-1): DTGVSQNPRHKITKRGQNVTFRCDPISEHNRLYWYRQTLGQGPEFLTYFQNEAQLEKSRLLSDRFSAERPKGSFSTLEIQRTEQGDSAMYLCASSLDTNEAFFGQGTRLTVV.

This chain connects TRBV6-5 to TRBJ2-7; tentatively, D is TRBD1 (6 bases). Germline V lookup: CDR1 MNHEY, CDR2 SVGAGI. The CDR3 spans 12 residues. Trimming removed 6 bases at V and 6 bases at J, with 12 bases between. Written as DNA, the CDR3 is TGTGCCAGCAGCCTGGACAGTCGCGAGCAGTACTTC. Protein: CASSLDSREQYF.

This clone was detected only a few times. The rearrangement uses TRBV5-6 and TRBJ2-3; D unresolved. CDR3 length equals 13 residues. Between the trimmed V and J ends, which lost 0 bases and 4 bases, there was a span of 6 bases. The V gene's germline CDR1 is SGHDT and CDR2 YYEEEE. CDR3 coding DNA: TGTGCCAGCAGCTTGGGTGGGCCAGATACGCAGTATTTT. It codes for CASSLGGPDTQYF. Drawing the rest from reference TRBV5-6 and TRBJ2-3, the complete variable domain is DAGVTQSPTHLIKTRGQQVTLRCSPKSGHDTVSWYQQALGQGPQFIFQYYEEEERQRGNFPDRFSGHQFPNYSSELNVNALLLGDSALYLCASSLGGPDTQYFGPGTRLTVL.

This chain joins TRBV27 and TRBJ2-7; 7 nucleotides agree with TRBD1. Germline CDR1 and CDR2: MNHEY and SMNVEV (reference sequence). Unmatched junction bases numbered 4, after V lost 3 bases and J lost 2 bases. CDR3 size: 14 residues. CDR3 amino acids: CASSFRTGAYEQYF. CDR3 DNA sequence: TGTGCCAGCAGTTTTAGGACAGGTGCCTACGAGCAGTACTTC.